These 7 T cell receptor beta chains were all obtained from the same sample, sequenced in a study of identical twins. TCRdb redid the calling of the 5' RACE reads with MiXCR, one entry per CDR3 protein. This sample carries 600,000 to 700,000 distinct CDR3 sequences, around 20% of them seen once, and the ten largest clones take roughly 4.3%. The same data also contributed to another study, on T cells expressing NK-cell markers.

The sequencing input was PBMCs. These receptors originate from a woman aged 18-29 years in good health.

This clonotype has more than one count but fewer than ten. J is TRBJ2-1 and V is TRBV12-3 or TRBV12-4; D is ambiguous. The CDR3 spans 13 residues. The germline V and J ends were trimmed by 7 bases and 9 bases, with 16 bases remaining between them. The CDR3 protein is CASKPNVWAEQFF. DNA for the CDR3: TGTGCCAGCAAACCTAATGTGTGGGCTGAGCAGTTCTTC.

This clonotype was recorded at least ten times. The DNA of the CDR3 is TGTGCCAGCAGCCAAGATTCCGGGGACGAGCAGTACTTC. Its protein product is CASSQDSGDEQYF. The genes are TRBV4-2 and TRBJ2-7; a possible D gene is TRBD2 (5 bases). Germline values: CDR1 LGHNA, CDR2 YNFKEQ. V lost 0 bases and J 5 bases, leaving 8 bases between the germline ends. This CDR3 has 13 amino acids.

This clonotype turned up a few times. V gene TRBV5-1 combines with J gene TRBJ2-3; D possibly corresponds to TRBD2 (6 bases). Trimming shortened V by 9 bases and J by 4 bases, and 15 bases separated the two germline ends. Germline V gene sequence: CDR1 SGHRS, CDR2 YFSETQ. The CDR3 extends over 13 amino acids. Here the CDR3 DNA reads TGCGCCACCTCTCGGAGGGATTCAGATACGCAGTATTTT. This codes for CATSRRDSDTQYF.

The chain has TRBV7-6 and TRBJ2-3, with TRBD1 matching 8 bases. The V gene's germline CDR1 is SGHVS and CDR2 FNYEAQ. With V trimmed by 6 bases and J by 5 bases, 10 bases remained unmatched. This CDR3 region has 15 residues. CDR3 sequence reads: CASSSWTGLQDTQYF. The DNA of the CDR3 is TGTGCCAGCAGTTCCTGGACAGGGTTGCAAGATACGCAGTATTTT.

In its sample, this clonotype was seen once. The CDR3 here is CASSLAPGLAGGYGELFF. DNA of the CDR3: TGTGCCAGCAGCTTAGCACCGGGACTAGCGGGAGGATATGGGGAGCTGTTTTTT. The rearrangement joins TRBV7-6 to TRBJ2-2; TRBD2 matches at 15 bases. V lost 0 bases to trimming and J lost 8 bases; unmatched junction nucleotides: 7. The CDR3 runs 18 residues. Germline lookup yields CDR1 SGHVS and CDR2 FNYEAQ.

This clonotype was observed once. The CDR3 region has the DNA TGTGCCAGCAGCCAGACAGGGGGCCTCACCGGGGAGCTGTTTTTT. It encodes CASSQTGGLTGELFF. J is TRBJ2-2 and V is TRBV7-3; 10 positions match TRBD1. The CDR3 spans 15 residues. Trimming removed 5 bases from V and 4 bases from J; junction bases left unmatched: 4. The germline CDR1 and CDR2 sequences are SGHTA and FQGTGA.

V is TRBV7-2 and J is TRBJ2-5; no firm D call. From germline, CDR1 is SGHTA and CDR2 FQGNSA. This CDR3 comprises 14 residues. V gave up 0 bases and J gave up 5 bases, with 10 bases separating them. The CDR3 coding sequence is TGTGCCAGCAGCTTAGCGGCCTTGAGGGAGACCCAGTACTTC. Its translation is CASSLAALRETQYF.